This T cell receptor beta chain emerged from a study of T cell responses to AZD1222 COVID-19 vaccine. Profiled with immunoSEQ multiplex PCR; TCRdb holds only in-frame clones, not every one. The repertoire holds 200,000 to 250,000 clones, with about 95% as singletons. This clone was counted a single time. What it binds is not known. Germline V gene sequence: CDR1 LNHDA, CDR2 SQIVND (reference sequence). The CDR3 is 15 amino acids. V gave up 3 bases and J gave up 5 bases, with 14 bases separating them. General observations from the study: A mostly white British donor set with more females was recruited, and clonal diversity was possibly underestimated. Only after the peak T cell response were repertoires sampled. A reported finding is that nearly half of spike-specific TCRs target unmutated variant regions.

The sequence came from an adult who received the MenACWY meningococcal vaccine as a control. Sequencing used peripheral blood, obtained 28 days after the second dose of the MenACWY control vaccine. This chain uses TRBV19 with TRBJ2-1; D is perhaps TRBD2 (6 bases). In DNA, the CDR3 is TGTGCCAGTAGTATCTTTCGCGGGACCAACAATGAGCAGTTCTTC. Translating it yields CASSIFRGTNNEQFF.